A selection of T cell receptor beta chains follows, all from one sample in a study of vaccination and CD4 T cells after COVID-19. MiXCR, run by TCRdb on the PCR reads, gives a single entry per CDR3 protein. The sample has some 16,000 distinct CDR3 sequences, approximately 47% seen once. Which antigens these TCRs recognize remains unknown. The specimen sequenced was CD4+ T cells from blood, cultured in vitro. The receptors were gathered from a human donor who had recovered from COVID-19. The CDR3 runs from the conserved cysteine through the conserved F or W. Each record gives: D gene, V gene, J gene, clone size, CDR3 protein, CDR3 DNA. D genes are given only for firm matches. Rows give clone size only sometimes, using once, few, many, or a class for an expanded clone.

D: TRBD2
V: TRBV28
J: TRBJ2-7
size: NA
CDR3: CASSLPGRRYEQYF
DNA: TGTGCCAGCAGTTTGCCCGGGAGGCGGTACGAGCAGTACTTC

D: NA
V: TRBV5-1
J: TRBJ1-2
size: once
CDR3: CASRPGRDAGYTF
DNA: TGCGCCAGCAGGCCCGGTCGGGATGCTGGCTACACCTTC

D: NA
V: TRBV2
J: TRBJ1-2
size: few
CDR3: CASTSGPGGGYTF
DNA: TGTGCCAGCACATCCGGGCCGGGCGGTGGCTACACCTTC

D: NA
V: TRBV25-1
J: TRBJ1-1
size: NA
CDR3: CASSDRRGGNTEAFF
DNA: TGTGCCAGCAGTGACCGACGGGGGGGGAACACTGAAGCTTTCTTT

D: NA
V: TRBV6-5
J: TRBJ1-1
size: few
CDR3: CASSFRTANTEAFF
DNA: TGTGCCAGCAGTTTTAGGACAGCGAACACTGAAGCTTTCTTT

D: NA
V: TRBV11-3
J: TRBJ2-1
size: NA
CDR3: CASSLVAGQIYNEQFF
DNA: TGTGCCAGCAGCTTAGTAGCGGGACAGATCTACAATGAGCAGTTCTTC

D: NA
V: TRBV24-1
J: TRBJ2-3
size: NA
CDR3: CATSDSGGHTDTQYF
DNA: TGTGCCACCAGTGATTCCGGCGGACACACAGATACGCAGTATTTT

D: NA
V: TRBV7-3
J: TRBJ2-4
size: NA
CDR3: CASSDRSEGNIQYF
DNA: TGTGCCAGCAGCGACAGGTCAGAGGGGAACATTCAGTACTTC

D: NA
V: TRBV7-6
J: TRBJ2-5
size: NA
CDR3: CASSLVVTDRETQYF
DNA: TGTGCCAGCAGCTTAGTGGTCACGGACCGAGAGACCCAGTACTTC

D: NA
V: TRBV6-1
J: TRBJ1-6
size: NA
CDR3: CASSRDNDSPLHF
DNA: TGTGCCAGCAGTAGGGACAATGATTCACCCCTCCACTTT

D: NA
V: TRBV28
J: TRBJ1-6
size: NA
CDR3: CASTTPGPGSSPLHF
DNA: TGTGCCAGCACCACCCCCGGGCCCGGGAGTTCACCCCTCCACTTT

D: NA
V: TRBV12-3/TRBV12-4
J: TRBJ1-5
size: NA
CDR3: CASSLSPTWAQHF
DNA: TGTGCCAGCAGTTTATCGCCGACCTGGGCCCAGCATTTT

D: NA
V: TRBV7-8
J: TRBJ1-1
size: few
CDR3: CASSPGLQMAFF
DNA: TGTGCCAGCAGCCCCGGGCTCCAGATGGCTTTCTTT

D: NA
V: TRBV2
J: TRBJ2-3
size: few
CDR3: CASSGAWRADTQYF
DNA: TGTGCCAGCAGTGGGGCTTGGCGCGCAGATACGCAGTATTTT

D: NA
V: TRBV6-2/TRBV6-3
J: TRBJ1-1
size: few
CDR3: CASSDPKKEAFF
DNA: TGTGCCAGCAGCGACCCTAAAAAAGAGGCTTTCTTT

D: NA
V: TRBV6-5
J: TRBJ1-1
size: NA
CDR3: CASSYSGGGNYGTEAFF
DNA: TGTGCCAGCAGTTACTCCGGAGGGGGGAACTACGGAACTGAAGCTTTCTTT

D: NA
V: TRBV28
J: TRBJ1-2
size: NA
CDR3: CASSSDYGYTF
DNA: TGTGCCAGCAGTTCCGATTATGGCTACACCTTC

D: NA
V: TRBV10-3
J: TRBJ2-5
size: NA
CDR3: CAISESATGQETQYF
DNA: TGTGCCATCAGTGAGTCGGCGACGGGACAAGAGACCCAGTACTTC

D: NA
V: TRBV27
J: TRBJ1-3
size: once
CDR3: CASSLGGFSSGNTIYF
DNA: TGTGCCAGCAGTTTAGGCGGCTTCAGCTCTGGAAACACCATATATTTT